This entry lists 4 T cell receptor beta chains sequenced from one sample in a study of control samples from healthy donors and cancer patients (dated by TCRdb to 2020 to 2022). Libraries were made using the immunoSEQ multiplex PCR assay. The clones in this table, taken by TCRdb from immuneACCESS, are in-frame only. Not every clone is retained; where verified, under half of the shortfall comes from an unresolved V gene, and the cause of the rest is unknown. The sample records approximately 72,000 clones, around 89% of which are singletons. The ten biggest clones cover 7.2% of the sample. The sample taken for sequencing was blood. The receptor set was obtained from a man aged 50 to 59 in good health.

This sequence joins TRBV30 and TRBJ2-1; 9 nucleotides agree with TRBD2. Germline CDR1 and CDR2: GTSNPN and SVGIG (reference sequence). This CDR3 is built from 17 residues. The trim removed 4 bases at V and 4 bases at J, leaving 14 bases unmatched. The CDR3 spells CAWTKHGLAGFYNEQFF. DNA for the CDR3: TGTGCCTGGACCAAGCATGGGCTAGCGGGGTTTTACAATGAGCAGTTCTTC. The variable domain in full, with the rest retrieved from reference TRBV30 and TRBJ2-1, is SQTIHQWPATLVQPVGSPLSLECTVEGTSNPNLYWYRQAAGRGLQLLFYSVGIGQISSEVPQNLSASRPQDRQFILSSKKLLLSDSGFYLCAWTKHGLAGFYNEQFFGPGTRLTVL.

The chain has TRBV14 and TRBJ2-3; TRBD1 aligns across 9 bases. CDR3 size: 16 residues. With V trimmed by 4 bases and J by 4 bases, 9 bases remained unmatched. CDR1 is SGHDN, CDR2 FVKESK, per germline. CDR3: CASSRSGTGRPDTQYF. In DNA, the CDR3 is TGTGCCAGCAGCCGGTCCGGGACAGGGAGGCCAGATACGCAGTATTTT.

This clone was seen a handful of times. The chain carries TRBV6-4 and TRBJ2-6, with D maybe TRBD2 (6 bases). V lost 2 bases and J lost 4, with 15 bases in between. Per germline, CDR1 MRHNA and CDR2 SNTAGT. This CDR3 region has 17 residues. The chain's CDR3 is CASSDPAREAGANVLTF. As DNA, the CDR3 is TGTGCCAGCAGTGACCCGGCCAGGGAGGCGGGGGCCAACGTCCTGACTTTC.

The CDR3 sequence is CASSLLGGGAGKNIQYF. The CDR3 DNA follows: TGTGCCAGCAGTTTATTAGGAGGAGGGGCAGGCAAAAACATTCAGTACTTC. The rearrangement joins TRBV27 to TRBJ2-4; TRBD2 might be the D (6 bases). Germline V gives CDR1 MNHEY, CDR2 SMNVEV (reference sequence). The V end was cut by 1 base, the J end by 3 bases, with 16 bases between. The CDR3 consists of 17 residues.